This passage covers 17 T cell receptor beta chains from one sample sequenced in a study of blood T cell repertoires in COVID-19. Data came from immunoSEQ multiplex PCR; TCRdb stores just in-frame clones and leaves some out. The sample yields about 390,000 clones, around 87% seen once. The sequenced sample consisted of peripheral blood. The receptors originated from a woman in her fifties or sixties with COVID-19, enrolled during active disease.

The chain carries TRBV4-2 and TRBJ2-3, with 13 bases matching TRBD2. CDR1 LGHNA and CDR2 YNFKEQ come from the germline V gene. This CDR3 spans 17 amino acids. With 3 bases clipped from V and 2 bases from J, the junction kept 5 bases outside the gene matches. DNA of the CDR3: TGTGCCAGCAGCCAGGGGACTAGCGGGGTGCCCACAGATACGCAGTATTTT. As protein: CASSQGTSGVPTDTQYF.

Comment on this clone: This may be a read error, as it is one base from a much larger clone. The rearrangement uses TRBV5-6 and TRBJ1-1; perhaps TRBD1 as D (6 bases). Germline V lookup: CDR1 SGHDT, CDR2 YYEEEE. Trimming took off 2 bases at V and 1 base at J, with 6 bases between the two ends. This CDR3 is built from 13 residues. The CDR3 sequence: CASSLGGNTEAFF. The DNA for the CDR3 is TGTGCCAGCAGCTTAGGGGGGAACACTGAAGCTTTCTTT.

V is TRBV6-5 and J is TRBJ2-7; D is unresolved. Trimming took 0 bases from V and 3 from J, leaving 9 bases between them. The CDR3 runs 14 residues. Germline CDR1 MNHEY, CDR2 SVGAGI. For the CDR3, the DNA is TGTGCCAGCAGTTACTCGCTTCAGCGCTACGAGCAGTACTTC. It yields the protein CASSYSLQRYEQYF.

About this clone: One junction end disagrees with the germline gene, perhaps due to a read error. V gene TRBV5-6 combines with J gene TRBJ1-3; TRBD1 might be the D (6 bases). This CDR3 is 13 amino acids long. The germline CDR1 and CDR2 sequences are SGHDT and YYEEEE. The CDR3 is CASSLRLEGRGDF. DNA for the CDR3: TGTGCCAGCAGCCTGAGGCTCGAGGGCAGGGGAGACTTT. Full variable domain (remainder filled in from reference TRBV5-6 and TRBJ1-3): DAGVTQSPTHLIKTRGQQVTLRCSPKSGHDTVSWYQQALGQGPQFIFQYYEEEERQRGNFPDRFSGHQFPNYSSELNVNALLLGDSALYLCASSLRLEGRGDFGEGSWLTVV.

Comments on this clone: In the same sample, other DNA sequences code for this CDR3. This sequence joins TRBV12-3 or TRBV12-4 and TRBJ2-7, with a possible D match to TRBD2 (6 bases). The CDR3 runs to 12 residues. Trimming pared 6 bases from V and 3 bases from J, leaving 9 bases between. DNA of the CDR3: TGTGCCAGCAGCCCCGGGAGCTACGAGCAGTACTTC. As protein: CASSPGSYEQYF.

This clone was seen more than once but under ten times. The chain carries TRBV6-2 or TRBV6-3 and TRBJ1-1, with 11 bases that match TRBD1. The CDR3 has 15 amino acids. Germline CDR1 reads MNHEY; CDR2 reads SVGEGT. V shed 2 bases, J shed 3 bases, and the junction held 2 bases outside the gene matches. The CDR3 nucleotides read TGTGCCAGCAGTTACGGACAGGGGGCAGACACTGAAGCTTTCTTT. As protein: CASSYGQGADTEAFF.

The count of this clone is one. The J gene is TRBJ1-5, the V gene TRBV2; D ambiguous. Germline loops: CDR1 SNHLY, CDR2 FYNNEI. The ends were cut back, 3 bases at V and 11 bases at J, with 14 bases in the middle. This CDR3 contains 13 residues. DNA for the CDR3: TGTGCCAGCAGTGAGAGGCCGGGATTGGCCCAGCATTTT. This sequence encodes CASSERPGLAQHF. The whole variable domain, filled in from reference TRBV2 and TRBJ1-5, reads EPEVTQTPSHQVTQMGQEVILRCVPISNHLYFYWYRQILGQKVEFLVSFYNNEISEKSEIFDDQFSVERPDGSNFTLKIRSTKLEDSAMYFCASSERPGLAQHFGDGTRLSIL.

This clone was seen once. The rearrangement links TRBV27 to TRBJ1-2; 7 positions match TRBD1. With 6 bases clipped from V and 4 bases from J, the junction kept 8 bases outside the gene matches. CDR3 length equals 14 residues. From germline, CDR1 is MNHEY and CDR2 SMNVEV (reference sequence). The chain's CDR3 is CASRTTGQIYGYTF. The CDR3 DNA follows: TGTGCCAGCAGGACCACGGGACAGATCTATGGCTACACCTTC.

The V gene is TRBV5-1, the J gene TRBJ1-3, with 9 bases aligning to TRBD1. Trimming took 4 bases from V and 3 from J; bases not matched to a gene: 5. The CDR3 is 15 residues long. CDR1 SGHRS and CDR2 YFSETQ come from the germline V gene. This CDR3 reads CASSERTGDGNTIYF. The CDR3 DNA reads TGCGCCAGCAGCGAAAGGACAGGGGATGGAAACACCATATATTTT.

The rearrangement uses TRBV5-1 and TRBJ2-2; no reliable D call. The germline V and J ends were trimmed by 2 bases and 5 bases, with 4 bases remaining between them. The germline V gene encodes CDR1 SGHRS and CDR2 YFSETQ. The CDR3 contains 12 residues. The CDR3 protein is CASSLQTGELFF. DNA for the CDR3: TGCGCCAGCAGCTTACAGACCGGGGAGCTGTTTTTT.

The chain combines TRBV11-2 with TRBJ2-7; TRBD1 is a possible D gene (6 bases). V was trimmed by 6 bases and J by 6 bases, leaving 12 bases between them. The CDR3 consists of 12 residues. Germline V gives CDR1 SGHAT, CDR2 FQNNGV. The CDR3 nucleotides are TGTGCCAGCAGTCTGGACAGCGGCGAGCAGTACTTC. Protein product: CASSLDSGEQYF. The variable domain in full, with the rest retrieved from reference TRBV11-2 and TRBJ2-7, is EAGVAQSPRYKIIEKRQSVAFWCNPISGHATLYWYQQILGQGPKLLIQFQNNGVVDDSQLPKDRFSAERLKGVDSTLKIQPAKLEDSAVYLCASSLDSGEQYFGPGTRLTVT.

The rearrangement uses TRBV30 and TRBJ2-3, with D possibly TRBD2 on 5 matching bases. Trimming stripped 2 bases from V and 2 bases from J, with 11 bases between. Germline loops: CDR1 GTSNPN, CDR2 SVGIG (reference sequence). This CDR3 has 14 amino acids. The CDR3 DNA sequence: TGTGCCTGGAGTTTTGGACTCAACACAGATACGCAGTATTTT. It specifies CAWSFGLNTDTQYF. Complete variable domain (other parts from reference TRBV30 and TRBJ2-3): SQTIHQWPATLVQPVGSPLSLECTVEGTSNPNLYWYRQAAGRGLQLLFYSVGIGQISSEVPQNLSASRPQDRQFILSSKKLLLSDSGFYLCAWSFGLNTDTQYFGPGTRLTVL.

The rearrangement joins TRBV5-1 to TRBJ2-7; TRBD1 matches 10 bases. Trimming took 4 bases from V and 2 from J; bases not matched to a gene: 3. This CDR3 spans 14 amino acids. Germline V gives CDR1 SGHRS, CDR2 YFSETQ. As DNA, the CDR3 is TGCGCCAGCAGCGAGGGGACAGGGGCCTACGAGCAGTACTTC. It is translated as CASSEGTGAYEQYF.

This clone was counted between two and nine times. CDR3 in amino acids: CATSKGLAGSDTQYF. The CDR3 DNA sequence: TGTGCCACCAGCAAGGGACTAGCGGGAAGTGATACGCAGTATTTT. The J gene is TRBJ2-3, the V gene TRBV24-1, with 13 bases fitting TRBD2. The V and J ends lost 7 bases and 6 bases, in that order; junction bases with no gene match: 6. Germline V lookup: CDR1 KGHDR, CDR2 SFDVKD. The CDR3 sequence is 15 residues long.

The J gene is TRBJ2-1, the V gene TRBV19; the match to TRBD1 covers 12 bases. CDR1 and CDR2 from the germline V gene are LNHDA and SQIVND (reference sequence). This CDR3 is 16 amino acids long. After removal of 2 bases from V and 6 bases from J, the junction contained 5 bases not matched to a gene. CDR3 DNA sequence: TGTGCCAGTAGTATATCGGGACAGGGGGCTATCAATGAGCAGTTCTTC. As protein: CASSISGQGAINEQFF. Looking up the rest from reference TRBV19 and TRBJ2-1 gives the full variable domain: DGGITQSPKYLFRKEGQNVTLSCEQNLNHDAMYWYRQDPGQGLRLIYYSQIVNDFQKGDIAEGYSVSREKKESFPLTVTSAQKNPTAFYLCASSISGQGAINEQFFGPGTRLTVL.

The chain carries TRBV5-4 and TRBJ2-7; a weak D match, TRBD2 (5 bases). The CDR3 runs to 13 residues. Looked up from germline, CDR1 is SGHNT and CDR2 is YYREEE (reference sequence). V gave up 0 bases and J gave up 3 bases, with 7 bases separating them. The CDR3 DNA follows: TGTGCCAGCAGCTTGGCCGGGGTCTACGAGCAGTACTTC. Translation gives CASSLAGVYEQYF.

The genes are TRBV18 and TRBJ2-1; 9 bases are shared with TRBD2. The J segment lost 0 bases and the V segment lost 9 bases, leaving 9 bases of the junction unmatched. The CDR3 sequence is 16 residues long. Germline V lookup: CDR1 KGHSH, CDR2 LQKENI. The CDR3 sequence is CASSRPSGNSYNEQFF. The CDR3 bases are TGTGCCAGTTCCAGGCCTAGCGGGAACTCCTACAATGAGCAGTTCTTC.